This paragraph reports one T cell receptor beta chain. The antigen it binds to is not known. No clone much larger than this one lies a single base away; base qualities are absent. The immunoSEQ Assay, a bias-controlled multiplex PCR, was used to amplify TCRbeta CDR3 regions from genomic DNA. The paper's data handling went like this. The number of nucleated cells in each sample was estimated from the amplification of reference gene primers within the assay. To quantify the absolute abundance of each unique TCRbeta CDR3 rearrangement, sequence reads were collapsed and filtered. For each sample, productive Simpson clonality was calculated as the square root of Simpson's diversity index over productive rearrangements. Sourced from immuneACCESS, this table was stored by TCRdb with only in-frame sequences that have V and J called. A share of the clones is absent; for the studies checked, an unresolved V gene accounts for under half, and the remainder has no known explanation. The V and J calls and clone size were taken over from that table, and D and trimming were inferred from the DNA. A total of a few hundred thousand clones appear in this sample, about nine tenths of them only once. Over 3.5% of the sample belongs to the ten largest clones.

Each collaborating institution followed its own protocols to collect whole blood in K2EDTA tubes. For TCRbeta analysis, collaborator samples were shipped as frozen whole blood, as isolated PBMCs, or as DNA extracted from either sample type. These data come from a study of blood T cell repertoires in COVID-19 (dated by TCRdb to 2018 to 2021). Regarding the study in general: Samples covering the acute and convalescent phases of COVID-19 were provided by collaborators in the United States, Italy and Spain. The repertoires were released in a freely available public database intended as a resource for research on the immune response to SARS-CoV-2. The sample metadata nearly always contained a de-identified subject ID, COVID-19 status, age in years and sex. HLA class I and class II types, where available, came from metadata supplied by the sample provider rather than from assay-based typing. The prospective study material was composed of cDNA or gDNA derived from T cells, B-cell-depleted T cells, or PBMCs. Samples were obtained from the ongoing ImmuneRACE study (first 160 participants) and from 1,254 subjects provided by 6 global collaborators. Deeply sampled blood TCRbeta repertoires from subjects exposed to, actively infected with, or recovered from COVID-19 were included in the dataset.

General study outcomes and caveats: The amount of clinical and demographic metadata varied by source and participant and was provided uncurated.

The sequencing sample was made of peripheral blood. The sequence came from a woman in her thirties or forties with acute or convalescent COVID-19.

The CDR3: CASSPGTANSPLHF. In nucleotide form, the sequence is TGTGCCAGCAGCCCGGGGACTGCCAATTCACCCCTCCACTTT. The chain is made from TRBV7-3 and TRBJ1-6, with a tentative D gene TRBD1 over 5 matching bases. The junction carries 12 bases between V and J, which are trimmed by 5 bases and 7 bases respectively. Based on the germline V gene, the CDR1 and CDR2 sequences are SGHTA and FQGTGA. The CDR3 holds 14 amino acids from the cysteine to the phenylalanine. The kept DNA is CDR3 alone, 42 bases in frame from the first base.